The count of the clone carrying this T cell receptor (beta chain) is one. Its antigen is unidentified. These data are taken from a study of CD8+ T cells in alopecia areata. The germline V and J ends were trimmed by 7 bases and 7 bases, with 16 bases remaining between them. Germline assignment: CDR1 MNHEY and CDR2 SVGAGI. This CDR3 has 13 amino acids. Once RNA had been extracted, it was reverse transcribed into cDNA to act as the sequencing template. The assay was immunoSEQ multiplex PCR, and TCRdb's table has in-frame clones only and misses some. The sample lists approximately 150,000 clones; 55% were seen once. General observations from the study: Sharing of TCR sequences between patients (possibly for HLA-related reasons) was less clear than in mice. Especially in alopecia totalis/universalis, lesional scalp showed greater clonality than normal scalp did.

The sequenced material came from CD4+ T cells sorted from blood. This chain joins TRBV6-5 and TRBJ1-2, with D possibly being TRBD1 (5 bases). This receptor was identified in a human donor in good health. The CDR3 DNA reads TGTGCCAGCAATTCGGGACCTTGGAGTGGCTACACCTTC. Translated: CASNSGPWSGYTF.